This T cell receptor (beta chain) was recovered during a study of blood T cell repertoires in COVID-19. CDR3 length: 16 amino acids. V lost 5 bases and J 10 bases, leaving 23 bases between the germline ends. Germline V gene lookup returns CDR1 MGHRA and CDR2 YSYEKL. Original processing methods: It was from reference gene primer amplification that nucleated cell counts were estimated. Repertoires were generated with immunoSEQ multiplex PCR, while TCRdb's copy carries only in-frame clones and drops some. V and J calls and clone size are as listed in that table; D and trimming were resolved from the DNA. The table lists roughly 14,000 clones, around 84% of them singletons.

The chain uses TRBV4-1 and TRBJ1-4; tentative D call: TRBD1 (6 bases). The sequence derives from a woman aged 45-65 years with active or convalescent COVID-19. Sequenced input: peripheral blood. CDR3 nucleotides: TGCGCCAGCAGCGATTACAAGAACAGGGACCTAGGAAAACTGTTTTTT. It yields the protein CASSDYKNRDLGKLFF.